The clone carrying this T cell receptor beta chain was seen only a few times. Its antigen is still unknown. These data are taken from a study of response to subunit inactivated influenza vaccine. General study results and limits: The authors put forward the suggestion that each seasonal influenza vaccination may bring in only a limited number of new T cells.

TCRdb itself ran the RT-PCR reads through MiXCR, one entry per CDR3 protein. Among about 650,000 distinct CDR3 sequences listed, 15% to 18% were seen once. The length of the CDR3 is 14 residues. The V end was cut by 4 bases, the J end by 4 bases, with 11 bases between. V is TRBV12-3 or TRBV12-4 and J is TRBJ1-3; D unresolved. The sequencing here drew on PBMCs from blood, taken about 12 days after vaccination. The source is a man aged 45-60 years who received an inactivated influenza vaccine. The CDR3 spells CASSSPPGGNTIYF. The CDR3 DNA follows: TGTGCCAGCAGTTCCCCCCCCGGAGGAAACACCATATATTTT.